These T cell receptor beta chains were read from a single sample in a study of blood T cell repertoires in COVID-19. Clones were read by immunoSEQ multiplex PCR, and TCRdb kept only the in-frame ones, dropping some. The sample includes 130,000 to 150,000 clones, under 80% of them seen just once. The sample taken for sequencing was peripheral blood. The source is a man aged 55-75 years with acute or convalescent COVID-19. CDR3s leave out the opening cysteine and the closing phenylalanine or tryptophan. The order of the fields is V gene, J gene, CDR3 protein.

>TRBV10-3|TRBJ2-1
AISSGTSSFYNEQF
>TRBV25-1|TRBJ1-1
ASSVTGGGQAF
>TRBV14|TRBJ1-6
ASSPALQGFDNSPLH
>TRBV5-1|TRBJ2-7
ASSFISGEQY
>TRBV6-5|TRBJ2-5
ASRQGRETQY
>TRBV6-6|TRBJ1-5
ASRPSTGSYNQPQH
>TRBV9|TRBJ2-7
ASSVVGTSREQY
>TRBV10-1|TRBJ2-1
ASSPGLAGGSQF
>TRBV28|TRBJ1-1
ASSLLGGNTEAF
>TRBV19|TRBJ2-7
ASSIGTNSYEQY
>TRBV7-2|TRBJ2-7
ASGLAGIYEQY
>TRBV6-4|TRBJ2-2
ASSEAGGHTGELF
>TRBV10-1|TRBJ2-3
ASSMRLAGGDTQY
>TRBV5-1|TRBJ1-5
ASSLSGSNQPQH
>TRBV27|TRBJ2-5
ASSLLGGGETQY
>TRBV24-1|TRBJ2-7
ATSDSPPGQGDEQY
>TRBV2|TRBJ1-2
ASSPQGFEGYT
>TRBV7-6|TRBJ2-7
ASSPGDYSYEQY
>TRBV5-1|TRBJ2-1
ASSFTERTGGAKSYNEQF
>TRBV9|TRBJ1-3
ASSVGGAGGNTIY
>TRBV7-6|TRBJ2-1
ASSAASGQAYNEQF
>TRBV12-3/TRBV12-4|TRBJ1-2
ASSLNRDGYT
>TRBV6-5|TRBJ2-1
ASSLGGFNEQF
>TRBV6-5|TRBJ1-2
ASRLQVNYGYT
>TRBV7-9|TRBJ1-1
ASSLVVTEAF
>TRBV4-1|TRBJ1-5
ASSHGTGSNQPQH
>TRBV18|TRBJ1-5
ASSPNGGSQPQH
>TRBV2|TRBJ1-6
ASSVGATNH
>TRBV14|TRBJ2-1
ASSLTRDEINEQF
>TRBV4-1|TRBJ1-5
ASSRQGSNQPQH
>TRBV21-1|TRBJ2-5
ASSACARTGGTETQY
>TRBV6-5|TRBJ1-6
ASSWGQGNSPLH
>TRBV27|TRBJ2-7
ASRALSGTGVYEQY
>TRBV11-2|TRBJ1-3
ASSRGGAPGNTIY
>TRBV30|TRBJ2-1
ASSLSGRPFNEQF
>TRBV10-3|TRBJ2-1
AISEVLVNEQF
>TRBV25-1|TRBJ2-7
ASSEFRMGGAAYEQY
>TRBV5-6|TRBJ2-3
ASSLGTDTDTQY
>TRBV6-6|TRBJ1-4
ASSYSGEGEKLF
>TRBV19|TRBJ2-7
ASSITLGTGGEQY
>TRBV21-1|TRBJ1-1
ASSKAFLNTEAF
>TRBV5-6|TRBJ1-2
ASSLEAGPDYGYT
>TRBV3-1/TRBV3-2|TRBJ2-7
ASSHRTGFSSEMEQY
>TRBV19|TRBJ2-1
ASSRLSGSSYNEQF
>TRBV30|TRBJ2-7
AWSVKGPEQY